What follows are 27 T cell receptor beta chains derived from one specimen sequenced in a study of T cells in Graves' hyperthyroidism and ophthalmopathy. RNA transcripts gave rise to amplified TCR beta CDR3 regions. First-round RT-PCR with HTBI primers amplified the TCR CDR3 region. MiXCR, applied by TCRdb to the multiplex PCR reads, yields one record per CDR3 protein. The sample records a few hundred thousand distinct CDR3 sequences, around 20% being singletons. Sample: blood. The receptors shown here come from a young man with Graves' hyperthyroidism.

On this clonotype: Sequence at one end of the junction differs from germline and may be a read error. V is TRBV4-1 and J is TRBJ2-5; a weak D match, TRBD2 (5 bases). The CDR3 is 14 amino acids. Looked up from germline, CDR1 is MGHRA and CDR2 is YSYEKL. In DNA form, the CDR3 reads TGCGCCATCAGCTCCCTCGGTGGAGGAGAGACCCAGTACTTC. Translating it yields CAISSLGGGETQYF.

The sample holds a few counts of this clonotype. This chain connects TRBV18 to TRBJ2-7, with 10 positions matching TRBD1. Germline V lookup: CDR1 KGHSH, CDR2 LQKENI. This CDR3 has 16 amino acids. Losses at the gene ends were 0 bases for V and 2 bases for J; bases not matched to a gene: 4. The DNA of the CDR3 is TGTGCCAGCTCACCACCCTTCGGGACAGGGGCCTACGAGCAGTACTTC. It yields the protein CASSPPFGTGAYEQYF.

The chain has TRBV12-3 or TRBV12-4 and TRBJ2-7; 7 bases agree with TRBD1. The V segment lost 3 bases and the J segment 3 bases; nucleotides outside the gene matches: 5. CDR3 length equals 14 residues. CDR3 bases: TGTGCCAGCAGTTTCGAATACAGGGGCTACGAGCAGTACTTC. Protein sequence: CASSFEYRGYEQYF.

Worth noting for this clonotype: The CDR3 ends on some other residue instead of the conserved phenylalanine or tryptophan, so this is likely a read error. The chain combines TRBV12-3 or TRBV12-4 with TRBJ2-2; the D is unclear. The CDR3 has 13 amino acids. CDR3 in amino acids: CASSPSGPGELFV. As DNA, the CDR3 is TGTGCTAGCAGCCCAAGTGGGCCCGGGGAGCTGTTTGTT.

This clonotype came up many times. The J gene is TRBJ2-7, the V gene TRBV7-9; D not resolved. CDR1 and CDR2 (germline): SEHNR, FQNEAQ (reference sequence). Trimming removed 2 bases at V and 4 bases at J, with 15 bases between. This CDR3 is built from 15 residues. The CDR3 here is CASSLSTGHTYEQYF. For the CDR3, the DNA is TGTGCCAGCAGCTTAAGTACCGGTCATACGTACGAGCAGTACTTC.

Ten or more counts support this clonotype. The gene calls are TRBV6-1 and TRBJ1-1, with D maybe TRBD1 (5 bases). The CDR3 contains 18 residues. CDR1 and CDR2 from the germline V gene are MNHNS and SASEGT. V lost 6 bases to trimming and J lost 6 bases, with 29 bases between them. The CDR3 loop is CASSEPETAGRRGAEAFF. CDR3 in DNA: TGTGCCAGCAGCGAACCCGAGACAGCGGGAAGAAGAGGTGCTGAAGCTTTCTTT.

The chain links TRBV5-1 to TRBJ1-1; TRBD1 matches at 7 bases. J gave up 0 bases and V 4 bases, and 6 bases lay outside the gene matches. CDR1 and CDR2 (germline): SGHRS, YFSETQ. CDR3 length: 15 amino acids. The CDR3 bases are TGCGCCAGCAGCCAGACAGGGTACTTGAACACTGAAGCTTTCTTT. It yields the protein CASSQTGYLNTEAFF.

This clonotype was detected ten times or more. The J gene is TRBJ1-2, the V gene TRBV29-1; 7 bases match TRBD1. The V gene end was trimmed by 3 bases and the J gene end by 5 bases; junction bases not matched to a gene: 6. Per the germline V gene, CDR1 is SQVTM and CDR2 is ANQGSEA. The CDR3 totals 13 residues. Here the CDR3 reads CSVERTGRYGYTF. DNA for the CDR3: TGCAGCGTTGAGAGGACAGGACGTTATGGCTACACCTTC.

This clonotype was recorded many times. The gene calls are TRBV12-3 or TRBV12-4 and TRBJ1-1; maybe TRBD1 (5 bases). This CDR3 is built from 18 residues. V lost 3 bases, J lost 3 bases, and 23 bases lay in between. The CDR3 spells CASSLEPGLLGRDTEAFF. The CDR3 DNA sequence: TGTGCCAGCAGTTTGGAACCGGGACTCCTAGGAAGGGACACTGAAGCTTTCTTT.

This clonotype was seen many times. V and J are TRBV7-9 and TRBJ2-7; TRBD2 is a possible D gene (5 bases). Per the germline V gene, CDR1 is SEHNR and CDR2 is FQNEAQ (reference sequence). V lost 1 base to trimming and J lost 0 bases, with 7 bases between them. The CDR3 runs 14 residues. The DNA for the CDR3 is TGTGCCAGCAGCTTAGGACTAACCTCCTACGAGCAGTACTTC. Translation: CASSLGLTSYEQYF.

The table lists this clonotype with many counts. The junction and the germline gene differ at one end; a read error may be behind it. The rearrangement uses TRBV19 and TRBJ1-2; D is perhaps TRBD1 (6 bases). CDR1 and CDR2 (germline): LNHDA, SQIVND (reference sequence). The CDR3 length is 10 residues. CDR3 loop: CASRRTEFAF. CDR3 in DNA: TGTGCCAGTAGGAGGACAGAGTTTGCCTTC.

This clonotype showed up many times. This CDR3 reads CASSRKGRFGNTIYF. CDR3 DNA sequence: TGTGCCAGCAGTCGTAAAGGGAGGTTTGGAAACACCATATATTTT. The genes are TRBV6-5 and TRBJ1-3; no definite D call. Germline V gene lookup returns CDR1 MNHEY and CDR2 SVGAGI. The CDR3 runs to 15 residues. The germline V and J ends were trimmed by 5 bases and 3 bases, with 14 bases remaining between them.

This clonotype was picked up many times. The chain recombines TRBV6-1 with TRBJ1-5; 7 bases line up with TRBD1. The J segment lost 6 bases and the V segment lost 7 bases, leaving 12 bases of the junction unmatched. The CDR3 has 15 residues. Germline-derived CDR1 and CDR2 are MNHNS and SASEGT. The CDR3 nucleotides read TGTGCCAGCAAACCCCAACGACAGGGTCGTCAGCCCCAGCATTTT. This gives the protein CASKPQRQGRQPQHF.

Ten or more counts support this clonotype. J is TRBJ1-1 and V is TRBV5-1; D is unresolved. Germline CDR1 is SGHRS and CDR2 is YFSETQ. The CDR3 has 15 amino acids. V was clipped by 4 bases and J by 1 base, with 14 bases between them. The CDR3 loop is CASSIKTPWNTEAFF. The CDR3 region has the DNA TGCGCCAGCAGCATAAAGACACCCTGGAACACTGAAGCTTTCTTT.

This clonotype was picked up a small number of times. V and J are TRBV11-3 and TRBJ2-7, with a weak D call TRBD1 (5 bases). Per germline, CDR1 SGHNT and CDR2 YENEEA. V lost 0 bases and J lost 2, with 8 bases in between. The CDR3 sequence is 14 residues long. The CDR3 DNA sequence: TGTGCCAGCAGCTTAGAAGGGGCGGCCTACGAGCAGTACTTC. Encoded protein: CASSLEGAAYEQYF.

This clonotype was observed many times. CDR3 nucleotide sequence: TGTGCCAGCAGTTACTCTGCAGGGGTGAACACTGAAGCTTTCTTT. Its translation is CASSYSAGVNTEAFF. The chain is built from TRBV6-5 and TRBJ1-1; D might be TRBD1 (6 bases). Trimming cost V 0 bases and J 0 bases, with 8 bases left between them. Germline lookup yields CDR1 MNHEY and CDR2 SVGAGI. This CDR3 has 15 residues.

The chain combines TRBV12-3 or TRBV12-4 with TRBJ1-2, with D maybe TRBD1 (5 bases). The CDR3 is 14 amino acids. V was trimmed by 8 bases and J by 4 bases, leaving 17 bases between them. DNA for the CDR3: TGTGCCAGCCGCAATTCCGGGACGCCCTATGGCTACACCTTC. Translated, it gives CASRNSGTPYGYTF.

This chain uses TRBV28 with TRBJ2-7, with unresolved D. Germline-derived CDR1 and CDR2 are MDHEN and SYDVKM. The CDR3 has 12 amino acids. Trimming cost V 4 bases and J 7 bases, with 11 bases left between them. CDR3 residues: CASSSLKGEQYF. The DNA of the CDR3 is TGTGCCAGCAGTTCCTTGAAGGGTGAGCAGTACTTC.

The chain uses TRBV24-1 and TRBJ1-1, with D tentatively TRBD1 (5 bases). Germline CDR1 and CDR2: KGHDR and SFDVKD. The CDR3 runs 15 residues. Trimming took off 4 bases at V and 7 bases at J, with 18 bases between the two ends. CDR3 in DNA: TGTGCCACCAGTGACCCCTTTTCAGGCGGGGGTGAAGCTTTCTTT. Protein product: CATSDPFSGGGEAFF.

This clonotype was found a few times. The chain carries TRBV27 and TRBJ2-7, with a tentative D call TRBD2 (5 bases). Germline assignment: CDR1 MNHEY and CDR2 SMNVEV (reference sequence). The CDR3 covers 15 residues. Trimming removed 2 bases at V and 3 bases at J, with 14 bases between. DNA for the CDR3: TGTGCCAGCAGTTTAGAGGGTCTTGATTTCTACGAGCAGTACTTC. Protein product: CASSLEGLDFYEQYF.

This clonotype showed up many times. The chain carries TRBV5-1 and TRBJ1-1; TRBD1 aligns across 10 bases. The length of the CDR3 is 14 residues. V gave up 4 bases and J gave up 8 bases; unmatched junction bases: 8. Germline V gives CDR1 SGHRS, CDR2 YFSETQ. CDR3: CASSLRQGATEAFF. The CDR3 DNA follows: TGCGCCAGCAGCCTAAGACAGGGGGCGACGGAAGCTTTCTTT.

The sample holds many counts of this clonotype. The chain couples TRBV30 to TRBJ2-7; D is uncertain. The germline V gene encodes CDR1 GTSNPN and CDR2 SVGIG (reference sequence). The length of the CDR3 is 13 residues. Trimming pared 0 bases from V and 3 bases from J, leaving 9 bases between. The CDR3 DNA reads as TGTGCCTGGAGTGTCACAGTGAGCTACGAGCAGTACTTC. It yields the protein CAWSVTVSYEQYF. Complete variable domain (other parts from reference TRBV30 and TRBJ2-7): SQTIHQWPATLVQPVGSPLSLECTVEGTSNPNLYWYRQAAGRGLQLLFYSVGIGQISSEVPQNLSASRPQDRQFILSSKKLLLSDSGFYLCAWSVTVSYEQYFGPGTRLTVT.

A remark on this clonotype: The junction departs from the called germline gene at one end, perhaps through a read error. The rearrangement uses TRBV15 and TRBJ1-5, with a tentative D call TRBD1 (5 bases). The germline CDR1 and CDR2 sequences are LNHNV and YYDKDF (reference sequence). The CDR3 has 18 residues. The CDR3 loop reads CATSRGREGTYSNQPRHF. The CDR3 nucleotides read TGTGCCACCAGCAGAGGCAGGGAGGGGACTTATAGCAATCAGCCCCGGCATTTT.

This clonotype was picked up many times. The chain is built from TRBV4-1 and TRBJ1-1; TRBD1 aligns across 7 bases. V shed 4 bases and J 4 bases; nucleotides not matched to a gene: 6. Looked up from germline, CDR1 is MGHRA and CDR2 is YSYEKL. This CDR3 region has 14 residues. This CDR3 is CASSREGAGTEAFF. The CDR3 DNA reads as TGCGCCAGCAGCCGCGAGGGGGCAGGCACTGAAGCTTTCTTT.

This clonotype was observed at least ten times. The chain joins TRBV29-1 to TRBJ2-2, with D perhaps TRBD2 (6 bases). Per germline, CDR1 SQVTM and CDR2 ANQGSEA. The CDR3 spans 14 residues. V was pared by 6 bases and J by 5 bases, with 16 bases between. The CDR3 here is CSVRPRRGTGELFF. The DNA of the CDR3 is TGCAGCGTACGACCACGACGGGGGACCGGGGAGCTGTTTTTT.

There are many counts of this clonotype. The CDR3 sequence: CSARAAVGNTIYF. CDR3 DNA sequence: TGCAGTGCTAGAGCTGCGGTTGGAAACACCATATATTTT. The chain combines TRBV20-1 with TRBJ1-3; D unresolved. Germline CDR1 DFQATT, CDR2 SNEGSKA (reference sequence). Between the trimmed V and J ends, which lost 1 base and 3 bases, there was a span of 7 bases. The CDR3 is 13 amino acids.

The rearrangement joins TRBV5-4 to TRBJ2-7; TRBD1 matches at 11 bases. V lost 2 bases and J lost 2; bases outside the gene matches: 9. The CDR3 runs 17 residues. From germline, CDR1 is SGHNT and CDR2 YYREEE (reference sequence). CDR3 protein: CASSLQDRGPNPYEQYF. CDR3 sequence (DNA): TGTGCCAGCAGCTTACAGGACAGGGGGCCAAATCCCTACGAGCAGTACTTC.